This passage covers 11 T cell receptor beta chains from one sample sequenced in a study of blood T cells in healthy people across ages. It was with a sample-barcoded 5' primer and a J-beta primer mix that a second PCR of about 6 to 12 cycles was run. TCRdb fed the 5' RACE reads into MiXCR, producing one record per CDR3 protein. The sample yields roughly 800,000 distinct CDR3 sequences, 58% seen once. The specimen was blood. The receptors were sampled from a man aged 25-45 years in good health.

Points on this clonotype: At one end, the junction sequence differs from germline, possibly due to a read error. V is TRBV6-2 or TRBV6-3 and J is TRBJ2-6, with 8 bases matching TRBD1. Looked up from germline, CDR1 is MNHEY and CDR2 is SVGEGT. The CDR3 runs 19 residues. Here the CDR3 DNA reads TGTGCCAGCAGTTACTCGTCAACCAGGGGGCCGCGTGGGGCCAACGTCCCGACTTTC. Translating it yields CASSYSSTRGPRGANVPTF.

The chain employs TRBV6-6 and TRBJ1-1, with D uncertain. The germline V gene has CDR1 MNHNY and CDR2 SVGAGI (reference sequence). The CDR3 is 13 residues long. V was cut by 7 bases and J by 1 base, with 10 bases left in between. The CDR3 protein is CASTNYPNTEAFF. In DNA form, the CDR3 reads TGTGCCAGCACCAACTATCCGAACACTGAAGCTTTCTTT.

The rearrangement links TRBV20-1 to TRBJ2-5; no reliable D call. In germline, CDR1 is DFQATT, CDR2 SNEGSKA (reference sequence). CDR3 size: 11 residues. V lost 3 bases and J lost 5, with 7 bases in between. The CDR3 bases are TGCAGTGCTAGCGGTCGGGAGACCCAGTACTTC. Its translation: CSASGRETQYF.

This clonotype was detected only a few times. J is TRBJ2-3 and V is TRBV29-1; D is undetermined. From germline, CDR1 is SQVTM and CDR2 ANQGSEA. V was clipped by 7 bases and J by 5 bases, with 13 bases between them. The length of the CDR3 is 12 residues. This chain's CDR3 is CSADDSGDTQYF. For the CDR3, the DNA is TGCAGCGCCGACGATTCAGGAGATACGCAGTATTTT.

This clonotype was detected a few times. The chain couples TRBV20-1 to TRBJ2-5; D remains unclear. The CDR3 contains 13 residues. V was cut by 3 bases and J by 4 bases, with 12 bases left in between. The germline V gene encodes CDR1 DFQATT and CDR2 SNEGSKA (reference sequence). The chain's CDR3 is CSARSGSSETQYF. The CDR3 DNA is TGCAGTGCTAGGTCTGGGTCCTCAGAGACCCAGTACTTC.

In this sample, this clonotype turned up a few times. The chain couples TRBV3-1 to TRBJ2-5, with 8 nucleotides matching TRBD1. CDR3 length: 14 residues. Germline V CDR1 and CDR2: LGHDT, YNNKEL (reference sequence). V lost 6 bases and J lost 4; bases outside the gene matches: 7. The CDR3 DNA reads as TGTGCCAGCAGACGGACAGGGTCGGCAGAGACCCAGTACTTC. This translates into CASRRTGSAETQYF.

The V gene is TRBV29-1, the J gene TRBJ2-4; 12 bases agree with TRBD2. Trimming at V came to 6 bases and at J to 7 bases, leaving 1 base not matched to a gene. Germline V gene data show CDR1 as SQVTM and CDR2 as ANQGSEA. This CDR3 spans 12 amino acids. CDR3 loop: CSVGTSGNIQYF. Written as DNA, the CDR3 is TGCAGCGTCGGGACTAGCGGGAACATTCAGTACTTC.

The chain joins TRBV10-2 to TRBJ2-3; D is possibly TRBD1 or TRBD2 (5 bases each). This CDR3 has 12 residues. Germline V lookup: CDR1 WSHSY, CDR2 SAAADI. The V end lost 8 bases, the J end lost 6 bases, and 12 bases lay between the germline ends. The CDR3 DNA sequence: TGCGCCAGCGGGACCTTCTCGGATACGCAGTATTTT. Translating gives CASGTFSDTQYF.

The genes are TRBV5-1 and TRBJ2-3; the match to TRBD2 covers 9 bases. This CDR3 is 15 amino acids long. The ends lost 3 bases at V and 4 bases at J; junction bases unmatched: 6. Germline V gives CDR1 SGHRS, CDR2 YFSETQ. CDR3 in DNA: TGCGCCAGCAGCTGGGCGGTAGCGGGAGCAGATACGCAGTATTTT. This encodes CASSWAVAGADTQYF.

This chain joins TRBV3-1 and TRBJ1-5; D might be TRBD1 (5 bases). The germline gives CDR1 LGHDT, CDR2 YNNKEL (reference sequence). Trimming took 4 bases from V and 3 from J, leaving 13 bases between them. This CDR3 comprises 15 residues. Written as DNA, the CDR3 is TGTGCCAGCAGCCCATACGGGGGGGTCAATCAGCCCCAGCATTTT. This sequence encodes CASSPYGGVNQPQHF.

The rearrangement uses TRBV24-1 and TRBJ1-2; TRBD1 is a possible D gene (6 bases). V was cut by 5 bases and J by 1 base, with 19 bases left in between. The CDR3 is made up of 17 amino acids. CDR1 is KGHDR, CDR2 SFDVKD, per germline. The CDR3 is CATSAQGRPQVNYGYTF. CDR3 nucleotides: TGTGCCACCAGTGCACAGGGTCGGCCTCAAGTTAACTATGGCTACACCTTC.